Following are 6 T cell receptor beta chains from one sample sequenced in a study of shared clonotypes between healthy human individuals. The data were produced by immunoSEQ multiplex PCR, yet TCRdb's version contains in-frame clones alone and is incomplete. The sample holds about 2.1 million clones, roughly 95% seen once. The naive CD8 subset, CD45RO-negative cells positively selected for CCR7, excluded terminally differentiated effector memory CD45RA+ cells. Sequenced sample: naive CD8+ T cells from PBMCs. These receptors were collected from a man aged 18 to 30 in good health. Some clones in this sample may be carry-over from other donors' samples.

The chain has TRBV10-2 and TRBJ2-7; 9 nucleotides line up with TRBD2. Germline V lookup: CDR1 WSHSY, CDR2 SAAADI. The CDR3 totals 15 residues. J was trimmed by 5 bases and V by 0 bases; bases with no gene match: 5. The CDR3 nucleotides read TGCGCCAGCAGTGAGTCGTGGGGCGGGAGGGACGAGCAGTACTTC. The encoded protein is CASSESWGGRDEQYF.

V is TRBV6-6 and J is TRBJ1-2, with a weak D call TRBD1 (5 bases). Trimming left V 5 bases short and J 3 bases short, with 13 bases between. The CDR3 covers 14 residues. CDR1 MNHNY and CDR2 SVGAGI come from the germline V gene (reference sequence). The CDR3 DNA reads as TGTGCCAGCAGTAGACAGCGAGGAGACTATGGCTACACCTTC. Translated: CASSRQRGDYGYTF.

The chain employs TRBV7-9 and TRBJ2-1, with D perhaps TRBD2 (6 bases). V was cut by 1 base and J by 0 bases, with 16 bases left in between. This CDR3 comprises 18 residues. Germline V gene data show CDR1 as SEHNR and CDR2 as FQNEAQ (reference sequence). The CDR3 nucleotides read TGTGCCAGCAGCTTAGACGGCGGGGCCCCCAGCTCCTACAATGAGCAGTTCTTC. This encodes CASSLDGGAPSSYNEQFF.

The CDR3 coding sequence is TGCAGCGTCCCCGGGACTAGCGGGAGGGGCACGCAGTATTTT. The encoded protein is CSVPGTSGRGTQYF. The chain has TRBV29-1 and TRBJ2-3; TRBD2 matches 16 bases. This CDR3 has 14 amino acids. Germline V gives CDR1 SQVTM, CDR2 ANQGSEA. V lost 6 bases and J lost 9; bases outside the gene matches: 6.

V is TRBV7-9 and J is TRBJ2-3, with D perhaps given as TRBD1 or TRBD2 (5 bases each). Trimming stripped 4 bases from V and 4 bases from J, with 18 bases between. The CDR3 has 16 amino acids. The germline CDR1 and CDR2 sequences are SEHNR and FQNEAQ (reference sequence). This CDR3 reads CASSSKGGRDADTQYF. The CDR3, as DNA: TGTGCCAGCAGCTCCAAGGGTGGCAGGGACGCAGATACGCAGTATTTT.

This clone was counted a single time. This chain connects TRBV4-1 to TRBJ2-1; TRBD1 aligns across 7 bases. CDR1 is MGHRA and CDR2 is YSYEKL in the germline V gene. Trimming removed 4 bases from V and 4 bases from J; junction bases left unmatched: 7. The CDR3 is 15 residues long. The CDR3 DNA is TGCGCCAGCAGCCCTGGGACAGTAGGATACAATGAGCAGTTCTTC. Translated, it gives CASSPGTVGYNEQFF.